This TCR beta chain was retrieved from a study of blood T cell repertoires in COVID-19. Study as a whole: Both acute and convalescent COVID-19 samples were obtained from the United States, Italy and Spain. T cells, B-cell-depleted T cells, or PBMCs supplied cDNA or gDNA.

In the authors' workflow: Amplification from reference gene primers served as the basis for estimated nucleated cell counts. The data were produced by immunoSEQ multiplex PCR, yet TCRdb's version contains in-frame clones alone and is incomplete. The D gene and trimming were derived from the DNA, and the V and J assignments and clone size from that table. The table records 200,000 to 250,000 clones, approximately 80% of them present only once. The CDR3 sequence is 15 residues long. Germline CDR1 and CDR2: MDHEN and SYDVKM. V was trimmed by 2 bases and J by 5 bases, leaving 15 bases between them. V usage is TRBV28 and J usage is TRBJ1-2, with D perhaps matching TRBD1 (6 bases). This sequence was found in a man aged 45-65 years with active or convalescent COVID-19. The sample consisted of peripheral blood. CDR3 coding DNA: TGTGCCAGCAGTTTAAGGCAGGGGAAATTATATGGCTACACCTTC. It specifies CASSLRQGKLYGYTF.